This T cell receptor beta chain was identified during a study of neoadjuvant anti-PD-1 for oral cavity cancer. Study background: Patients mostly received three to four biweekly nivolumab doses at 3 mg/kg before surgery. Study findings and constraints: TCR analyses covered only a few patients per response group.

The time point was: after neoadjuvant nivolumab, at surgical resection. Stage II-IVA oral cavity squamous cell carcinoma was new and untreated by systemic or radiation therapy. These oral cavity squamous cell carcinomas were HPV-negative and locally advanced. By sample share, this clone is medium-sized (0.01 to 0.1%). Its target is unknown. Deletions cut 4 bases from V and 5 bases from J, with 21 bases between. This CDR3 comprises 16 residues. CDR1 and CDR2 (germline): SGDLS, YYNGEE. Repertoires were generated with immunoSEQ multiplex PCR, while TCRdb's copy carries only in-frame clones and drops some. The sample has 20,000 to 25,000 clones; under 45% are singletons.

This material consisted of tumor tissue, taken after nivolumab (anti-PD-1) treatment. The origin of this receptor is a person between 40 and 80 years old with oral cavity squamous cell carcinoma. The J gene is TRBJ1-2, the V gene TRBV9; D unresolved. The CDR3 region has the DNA TGTGCCAGCAGCCCCAACTTACTCCGGTCGACATATGGCTACACCTTC. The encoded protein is CASSPNLLRSTYGYTF.